This entry concerns a single TCR beta chain. This specimen belongs to a study of blood T cells in healthy people across ages. J lost 4 bases, V lost 3 bases, and 12 bases had no gene match. The CDR3 is 17 residues long. The germline V gene encodes CDR1 SGHTA and CDR2 FQGNSA. Combining a sample-barcoded 5' primer with a J-beta primer mix, a second PCR ran for about 6 to 12 cycles. TCRdb recomputed calls from the 5' RACE reads with MiXCR, one row per CDR3 protein. There are about 930,000 distinct CDR3 sequences in the sample; approximately 32% occur only once, and 10% lies in the top ten. The sample was also linked to a second study, of T cells of mothers and their children. As that report states: All donors were healthy and Caucasian; they were three mothers and their six children.

The sequenced sample was blood. The chain carries TRBV7-2 and TRBJ2-5; TRBD2 matches 9 bases. The TCR originated in a woman aged 40 to 49 in good health. CDR3 DNA: TGTGCCAGCAGCTTTGGGGGTCGCGGGGGGGCAGCAGAGACCCAGTACTTC. Translation: CASSFGGRGGAAETQYF.